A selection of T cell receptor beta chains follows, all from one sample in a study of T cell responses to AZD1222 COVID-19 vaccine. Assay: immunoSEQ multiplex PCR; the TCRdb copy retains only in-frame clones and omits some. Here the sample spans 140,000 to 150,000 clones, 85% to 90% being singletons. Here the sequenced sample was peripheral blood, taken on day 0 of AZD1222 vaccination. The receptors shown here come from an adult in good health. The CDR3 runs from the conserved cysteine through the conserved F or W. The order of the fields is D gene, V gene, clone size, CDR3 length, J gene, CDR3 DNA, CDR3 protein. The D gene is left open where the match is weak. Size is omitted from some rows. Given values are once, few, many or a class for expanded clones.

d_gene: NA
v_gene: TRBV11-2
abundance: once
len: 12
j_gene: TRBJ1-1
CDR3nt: TGTGCCAGCAGCGGGTTGAACACTGAAGCTTTCTTT
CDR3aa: CASSGLNTEAFF

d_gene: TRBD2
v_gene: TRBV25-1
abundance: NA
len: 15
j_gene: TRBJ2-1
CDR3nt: TGTGCCAGCAGTGAATACGCTAGCGGGAGCAATGAGCAGTTCTTC
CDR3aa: CASSEYASGSNEQFF

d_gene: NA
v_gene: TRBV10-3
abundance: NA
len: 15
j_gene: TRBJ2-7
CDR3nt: TGTGCCATCAGTGAGGGGCGGAGGAGCTCCTACGAGCAGTACTTC
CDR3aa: CAISEGRRSSYEQYF

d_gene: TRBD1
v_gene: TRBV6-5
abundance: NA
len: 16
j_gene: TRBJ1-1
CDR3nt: TGTGCCAGCAGTTACTTCGCAGGGGGCTTAGGTACTGAAGCTTTCTTT
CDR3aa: CASSYFAGGLGTEAFF

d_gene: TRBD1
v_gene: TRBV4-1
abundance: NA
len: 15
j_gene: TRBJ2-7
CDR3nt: TGCGCCAGCAGCCAAGGGTCGACAGGGGGCCTCGAGCAGTACTTC
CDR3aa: CASSQGSTGGLEQYF

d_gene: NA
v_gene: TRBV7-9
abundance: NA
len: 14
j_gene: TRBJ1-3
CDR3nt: TGTGCCAGCAGCTTAGCAGGGTCTGGAAACACCATATATTTT
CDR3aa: CASSLAGSGNTIYF

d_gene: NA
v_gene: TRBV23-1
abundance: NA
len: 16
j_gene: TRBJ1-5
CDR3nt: TGCGCCAGCAGTCAATCGACCTTAACTGGAGATCAGCCCCAGCATTTT
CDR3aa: CASSQSTLTGDQPQHF

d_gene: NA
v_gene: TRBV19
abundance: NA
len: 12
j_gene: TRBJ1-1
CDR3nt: TGTGCCAGTAGTATGGGACTAACTGAAGCTTTCTTT
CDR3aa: CASSMGLTEAFF

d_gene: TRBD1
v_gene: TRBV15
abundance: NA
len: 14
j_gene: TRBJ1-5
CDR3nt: TGTGCCACAACCTCAAACCAGGGGGCTCAGCCCCAGCATTTT
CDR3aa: CATTSNQGAQPQHF

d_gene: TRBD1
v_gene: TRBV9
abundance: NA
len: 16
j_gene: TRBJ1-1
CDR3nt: TGTGCCAGCATCCCTACGACAGGGATGGCGGGCACTGAAGCTTTCTTT
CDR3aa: CASIPTTGMAGTEAFF

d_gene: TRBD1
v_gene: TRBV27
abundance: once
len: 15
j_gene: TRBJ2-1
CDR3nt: TGTGCCAGCAGTTTGGGGGACAGGCTCTACAATGAGCAGTTCTTC
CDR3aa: CASSLGDRLYNEQFF

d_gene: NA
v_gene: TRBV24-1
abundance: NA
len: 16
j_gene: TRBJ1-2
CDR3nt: TGTGCCACCAGTGATTCGAGGGGAAACGGTCCCTATGGCTACACCTTC
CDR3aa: CATSDSRGNGPYGYTF

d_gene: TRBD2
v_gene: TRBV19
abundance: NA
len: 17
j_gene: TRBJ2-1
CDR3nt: TGTGCCAGTAGTATAGATCGACTAGCGGGAGATGAGGATGAGCAGTTCTTC
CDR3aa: CASSIDRLAGDEDEQFF

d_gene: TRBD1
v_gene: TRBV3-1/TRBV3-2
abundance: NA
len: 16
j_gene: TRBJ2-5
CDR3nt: TGTGCCAGCAGCCCCCGACAGGGCTCGTACCAAGAGACCCAGTACTTC
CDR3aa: CASSPRQGSYQETQYF

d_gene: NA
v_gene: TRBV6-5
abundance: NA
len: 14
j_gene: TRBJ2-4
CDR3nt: TGTGCCAGCCGCCTCGGGACTTTCGAAAACATTCAGTACTTC
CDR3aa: CASRLGTFENIQYF

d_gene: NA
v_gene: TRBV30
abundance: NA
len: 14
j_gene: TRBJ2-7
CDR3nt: TGTGCCTGGAGTGTCTCCGGGACTCACTACGAGCAGTACTTC
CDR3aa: CAWSVSGTHYEQYF

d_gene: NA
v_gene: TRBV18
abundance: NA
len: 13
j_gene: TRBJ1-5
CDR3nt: TGTGCCAGCTCACCATTAGAAGTTCAGCCCCAGCATTTT
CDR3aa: CASSPLEVQPQHF

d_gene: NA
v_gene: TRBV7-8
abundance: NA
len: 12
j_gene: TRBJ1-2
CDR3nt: TGTGCCAGCAGCCGGCCCTCCAGTGGCTACACCTTC
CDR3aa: CASSRPSSGYTF

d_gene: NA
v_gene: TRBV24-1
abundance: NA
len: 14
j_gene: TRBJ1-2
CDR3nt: TGTGCCACCAGTGATTTGGAGCGGACCTATGGCTACACCTTC
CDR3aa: CATSDLERTYGYTF

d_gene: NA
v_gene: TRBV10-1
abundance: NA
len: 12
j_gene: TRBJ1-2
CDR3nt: TGCGCCAGCAGTGACAGGGGTGGTGGCTACACCTTC
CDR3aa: CASSDRGGGYTF

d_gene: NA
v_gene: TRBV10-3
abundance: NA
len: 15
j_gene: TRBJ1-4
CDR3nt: TGTGCCATCAGTACGGGACGGAGACAGGATGAAAAACTGTTTTTT
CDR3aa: CAISTGRRQDEKLFF

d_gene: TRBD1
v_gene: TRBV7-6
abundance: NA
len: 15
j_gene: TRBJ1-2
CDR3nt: TGTGCCAGCAGCTTAGCGCCGGGACAGGGCAGTCGCTACACCTTC
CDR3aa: CASSLAPGQGSRYTF

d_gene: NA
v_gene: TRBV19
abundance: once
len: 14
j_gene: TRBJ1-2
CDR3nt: TGTGCCAGTACCCTTGGCGGGGTCAACTATGGCTACACCTTC
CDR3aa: CASTLGGVNYGYTF

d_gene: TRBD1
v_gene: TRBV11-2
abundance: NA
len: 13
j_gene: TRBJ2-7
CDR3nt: TGTGCCAGCAGCCCTGGACAGGGCTACGAGCAGTACTTC
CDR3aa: CASSPGQGYEQYF

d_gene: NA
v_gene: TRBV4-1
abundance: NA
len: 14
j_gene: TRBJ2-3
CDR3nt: TGCGCCAGCAGCCAAGTAATAGGCACAGATACGCAGTATTTT
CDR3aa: CASSQVIGTDTQYF